The next 30 T cell receptor beta chains were all read from a single sample in a study of technical replicates of blood from several donors. Clones were read by immunoSEQ multiplex PCR, and TCRdb kept only the in-frame ones, dropping some. This table has 95,000 or so clones, roughly 95% appearing once. Sample: T cells isolated from PBMCs. These receptors originate from a human donor in good health.

The gene calls are TRBV14 and TRBJ2-2; D might be TRBD1 (6 bases). CDR3 size: 18 residues. Looked up from germline, CDR1 is SGHDN and CDR2 is FVKESK. V was shortened by 1 base and J by 7 bases, with 22 bases between the two germline ends. CDR3 protein: CASSQAFGTGYFFGELFF. CDR3 nucleotide sequence: TGTGCCAGCAGCCAAGCGTTTGGAACAGGGTATTTTTTCGGGGAGCTGTTTTTT.

The chain has TRBV5-5 and TRBJ1-5; TRBD1 might be the D (5 bases). CDR1 and CDR2 from the germline V gene are SGHKS and YYEKEE (reference sequence). Trimming stripped 1 base from V and 3 bases from J, with 17 bases between. There are 17 residues in the CDR3. The CDR3, as DNA: TGTGCCAGCAGCTTGTTCGGCAGGGAATATTCCAATCAGCCCCAGCATTTT. It yields the protein CASSLFGREYSNQPQHF.

The chain has TRBV6-4 and TRBJ1-2; 10 nucleotides agree with TRBD1. Looked up from germline, CDR1 is MRHNA and CDR2 is SNTAGT. V gave up 1 base and J gave up 8 bases; unmatched junction bases: 7. This CDR3 is built from 15 residues. CDR3 sequence (DNA): TGTGCCAGCAGTGACTTTACCGGGACAGGGGCCGGCTACACCTTC. It translates to CASSDFTGTGAGYTF.

The chain carries TRBV7-7 and TRBJ2-5; 7 bases line up with TRBD1. V lost 8 bases to trimming and J lost 5 bases; unmatched junction nucleotides: 5. The CDR3 spans 12 residues. The germline gives CDR1 SSHAT, CDR2 FNYEAQ (reference sequence). CDR3 nucleotide sequence: TGTGCCAGCGCAAGACAGGGTGAGACCCAGTACTTC. The encoded protein is CASARQGETQYF.

The gene calls are TRBV2 and TRBJ2-7; 8 nucleotides agree with TRBD2. The germline V gene encodes CDR1 SNHLY and CDR2 FYNNEI. CDR3 length: 13 residues. The junction had 12 bases not matched to a gene; V was cut back by 11 bases and J by 6 bases. In nucleotides, the CDR3 is TGTGCCGGGGCCCCCGGGACTAGTGGCGAGCAGTACTTC. Translating gives CAGAPGTSGEQYF.

This chain connects TRBV9 to TRBJ2-7, with TRBD2 identical over 10 bases. The length of the CDR3 is 15 residues. V lost 0 bases and J lost 3; bases outside the gene matches: 3. Germline CDR1 SGDLS, CDR2 YYNGEE. CDR3 nucleotides: TGTGCCAGCAGCGTAGGACTAGCGGGTGTCTACGAGCAGTACTTC. This translates into CASSVGLAGVYEQYF.

The genes are TRBV29-1 and TRBJ2-1; 7 bases align to TRBD2. Germline V CDR1 and CDR2: SQVTM, ANQGSEA. V shed 5 bases, J shed 9 bases, and the junction held 7 bases outside the gene matches. The CDR3 spans 12 residues. CDR3 coding DNA: TGCAGCGTTTGGCGGGAGTCATTTGAGCAGTTCTTC. The encoded protein is CSVWRESFEQFF.

The chain combines TRBV7-9 with TRBJ2-7; 8 bases are a match to TRBD1. The germline V gene encodes CDR1 SEHNR and CDR2 FQNEAQ (reference sequence). Trimming at V came to 3 bases and at J to 5 bases, leaving 6 bases not matched to a gene. CDR3 size: 14 residues. CDR3 in amino acids: CASSFRDRYDEQYF. In nucleotides, the CDR3 is TGTGCCAGCAGCTTCAGGGACAGGTACGACGAGCAGTACTTC.

The CDR3 protein is CASSLMGQGWGEDTEAFF. CDR3 DNA sequence: TGTGCCAGCAGTTTAATGGGACAGGGCTGGGGAGAGGACACTGAAGCTTTCTTT. This chain connects TRBV28 to TRBJ1-1, with 9 bases that match TRBD1. The length of the CDR3 is 18 residues. J gave up 3 bases and V 2 bases, and 13 bases lay outside the gene matches. The V gene's germline CDR1 is MDHEN and CDR2 SYDVKM.

This clone was seen once. The chain carries TRBV6-5 and TRBJ2-5; maybe TRBD2 (6 bases). Germline values: CDR1 MNHEY, CDR2 SVGAGI. This CDR3 region has 12 residues. Trimming removed 8 bases at V and 5 bases at J, with 12 bases between. The CDR3 nucleotides are TGTGCCAGCTCTGGGGGGTGGGAGACCCAGTACTTC. This translates into CASSGGWETQYF.

This rearrangement joins TRBV6-6 to TRBJ1-1; D remains ambiguous. This CDR3 comprises 13 residues. Trimming left V 2 bases short and J 3 bases short, with 7 bases between. Looked up from germline, CDR1 is MNHNY and CDR2 is SVGAGI (reference sequence). CDR3: CASSYPRYTEAFF. As DNA, the CDR3 is TGTGCCAGCAGTTACCCCCGGTACACTGAAGCTTTCTTT.

The genes are TRBV30 and TRBJ1-4; tentatively, D is TRBD1 (5 bases). V dropped 0 bases and J dropped 7 bases, with 9 bases sitting between them. The CDR3 consists of 13 residues. The germline gives CDR1 GTSNPN, CDR2 SVGIG (reference sequence). The CDR3 sequence is CAWSVRRGEKLFF. The CDR3 DNA sequence: TGTGCCTGGAGTGTAAGGAGGGGTGAAAAACTGTTTTTT.

This clone has a handful of counts. The CDR3 DNA is TGTGCCAGCAGTGCGCAGGGCTACACTGAAGCTTTCTTT. This codes for CASSAQGYTEAFF. This chain uses TRBV9 with TRBJ1-1; possible D gene TRBD1, 5 bases. The CDR3 covers 13 residues. Trimming removed 5 bases from V and 3 bases from J, with 11 bases in between. The V gene's germline CDR1 is SGDLS and CDR2 YYNGEE.

The chain employs TRBV25-1 and TRBJ1-1; possible D gene TRBD1, 6 bases. The CDR3 has 13 residues. V was shortened by 4 bases and J by 4 bases, with 10 bases between the two germline ends. CDR1 and CDR2 from the germline V gene are MGHDK and SYGVNS. The CDR3 coding sequence is TGTGCCAGCAGTGCAGGGGCCGGCACTGAAGCTTTCTTT. The encoded protein is CASSAGAGTEAFF.

This rearrangement joins TRBV27 to TRBJ2-7, with a possible D match to TRBD1 (5 bases). Per the germline V gene, CDR1 is MNHEY and CDR2 is SMNVEV (reference sequence). Trimming cost V 6 bases and J 2 bases, with 20 bases left between them. This CDR3 has 16 amino acids. CDR3 sequence (DNA): TGTGCCAGCAGACACAGATCAGACAGCCAAACCTACGAGCAGTACTTC. This encodes CASRHRSDSQTYEQYF.

The gene calls are TRBV30 and TRBJ1-2, with no clear D. Trimming cost V 3 bases and J 8 bases, with 13 bases left between them. In germline, CDR1 is GTSNPN, CDR2 SVGIG (reference sequence). The CDR3 has 12 amino acids. CDR3 nucleotides: TGTGCCTGGAGCGCCGGGGAGGGAGGCTACACCTTC. It specifies CAWSAGEGGYTF.

The chain employs TRBV7-9 and TRBJ2-3; D unresolved. Trimming removed 7 bases from V and 2 bases from J, with 4 bases in between. The length of the CDR3 is 11 residues. Germline lookup yields CDR1 SEHNR and CDR2 FQNEAQ (reference sequence). The CDR3 coding sequence is TGTGCCAGCACCCTCACAGATACGCAGTATTTT. Translated, it gives CASTLTDTQYF. The variable domain in full, completed from reference TRBV7-9 and TRBJ2-3, reads DTGVSQNPRHKITKRGQNVTFRCDPISEHNRLYWYRQTLGQGPEFLTYFQNEAQLEKSRLLSDRFSAERPKGSFSTLEIQRTEQGDSAMYLCASTLTDTQYFGPGTRLTVL.

The chain links TRBV19 to TRBJ2-2; 8 positions agree with TRBD1. Germline lookup yields CDR1 LNHDA and CDR2 SQIVND (reference sequence). The CDR3 loop spans 17 amino acids. J lost 1 base, V lost 5 bases, and 9 bases had no gene match. The CDR3 DNA is TGTGCCAGTAGTTCCCATCCCGGGACAGGGAACACCGGGGAGCTGTTTTTT. Translated: CASSSHPGTGNTGELFF.

The V gene is TRBV7-9, the J gene TRBJ2-1; a weak D match, TRBD2 (6 bases). The V end lost 4 bases, the J end lost 2 bases, and 15 bases lay between the germline ends. Germline V gives CDR1 SEHNR, CDR2 FQNEAQ (reference sequence). There are 16 residues in the CDR3. The CDR3 reads CASSSPRLVAYNEQFF. Here the CDR3 DNA reads TGTGCCAGCAGCTCACCCCGACTAGTCGCCTACAATGAGCAGTTCTTC.

CDR3 in DNA: TGCAGCGTTGAAAAGGGACTAGCGGGAGAGTCGTGGGCAGATACGCAGTATTTT. Protein product: CSVEKGLAGESWADTQYF. The chain uses TRBV29-1 and TRBJ2-3; 14 bases fit TRBD2. V shed 2 bases, J shed 4 bases, and the junction held 11 bases outside the gene matches. Germline values: CDR1 SQVTM, CDR2 ANQGSEA. The CDR3 is 18 residues long.

The V call is TRBV6-5, the J call TRBJ2-3; 8 positions agree with TRBD2. Unmatched junction bases numbered 9, after V lost 6 bases and J lost 4 bases. The CDR3 contains 15 residues. From germline, CDR1 is MNHEY and CDR2 SVGAGI. Here the CDR3 reads CASRLAGPGADTQYF. DNA for the CDR3: TGTGCCAGCAGGCTAGCGGGCCCAGGGGCAGATACGCAGTATTTT.

This clone was recorded only once. The rearrangement uses TRBV19 and TRBJ1-1; D gene uncertain. Germline V gives CDR1 LNHDA, CDR2 SQIVND (reference sequence). V gave up 1 base and J gave up 1 base, with 4 bases separating them. This CDR3 region has 13 residues. CDR3 DNA: TGTGCCAGTAGTATAGCCAGGAACACTGAAGCTTTCTTT. As protein: CASSIARNTEAFF.

The chain carries TRBV6-6 and TRBJ1-1; TRBD1 matches 7 bases. J gave up 4 bases and V 0 bases, and 5 bases lay outside the gene matches. Germline-derived CDR1 and CDR2 are MNHNY and SVGAGI (reference sequence). This CDR3 contains 15 residues. The CDR3 DNA follows: TGTGCCAGCAGTTACTCGACAGGGATGAGCACTGAAGCTTTCTTT. This sequence encodes CASSYSTGMSTEAFF.

The J gene is TRBJ1-2, the V gene TRBV27, with a possible D match to TRBD1 (5 bases). The germline gives CDR1 MNHEY, CDR2 SMNVEV (reference sequence). The length of the CDR3 is 14 residues. The ends were cut back, 0 bases at V and 0 bases at J, with 5 bases in the middle. CDR3 in DNA: TGTGCCAGCAGTTTATCCAGGGCTAACTATGGCTACACCTTC. The encoded protein is CASSLSRANYGYTF.

J is TRBJ2-1 and V is TRBV5-1, with D perhaps matching TRBD1 (5 bases). The CDR3 is 15 amino acids. Germline V lookup: CDR1 SGHRS, CDR2 YFSETQ. Trimming pared 0 bases from V and 8 bases from J, leaving 15 bases between. The CDR3 region has the DNA TGCGCCAGCAGCTTGGTGGCAGGGAAGGTTGATGAGCAGTTCTTC. It translates to CASSLVAGKVDEQFF.

CDR3 sequence: CASSLMAGGPGTGELFF. Written as DNA, the CDR3 is TGTGCCAGCAGCTTAATGGCGGGAGGGCCCGGCACCGGGGAGCTGTTTTTT. The chain recombines TRBV11-2 with TRBJ2-2; the match to TRBD2 covers 9 bases. Trimming cost V 2 bases and J 4 bases; bases outside gene matches: 8. The length of the CDR3 is 17 residues. The V gene's germline CDR1 is SGHAT and CDR2 FQNNGV.

The chain has TRBV27 and TRBJ2-3, with D tentatively TRBD2 (6 bases). The CDR3 has 14 amino acids. With 5 bases removed from V and 3 bases from J, the gap between germline ends came to 12 bases. Germline loops: CDR1 MNHEY, CDR2 SMNVEV (reference sequence). The CDR3 here is CASSPRDWTDTQYF. The DNA for the CDR3 is TGTGCCAGCAGTCCCCGGGACTGGACAGATACGCAGTATTTT.

The chain employs TRBV15 and TRBJ2-3, with TRBD2 matching over 9 bases. CDR3 size: 16 residues. V was clipped by 1 base and J by 4 bases; unmatched bases: 6. Germline-derived CDR1 and CDR2 are LNHNV and YYDKDF (reference sequence). CDR3 loop: CATSRVEREVPDTQYF. As DNA, the CDR3 is TGTGCCACCAGCAGAGTAGAGCGGGAGGTTCCAGATACGCAGTATTTT.

The V call is TRBV6-6, the J call TRBJ2-3; 8 bases match TRBD1. This CDR3 has 15 amino acids. The junction had 6 bases not matched to a gene; V was cut back by 4 bases and J by 3 bases. Germline V gene sequence: CDR1 MNHNY, CDR2 SVGAGI (reference sequence). Here the CDR3 reads CASSSRTGRTDTQYF. CDR3 nucleotides: TGTGCCAGCAGTTCCCGGACAGGGAGGACAGATACGCAGTATTTT.

The rearrangement uses TRBV28 and TRBJ2-6; D not resolved. The germline V and J ends were trimmed by 6 bases and 0 bases, with 12 bases remaining between them. The CDR3 has 16 residues. Germline V gene data show CDR1 as MDHEN and CDR2 as SYDVKM. The CDR3 protein is CASSPHRSSGANVLTF. CDR3 DNA: TGTGCCAGCAGCCCTCACCGGAGCTCTGGGGCCAACGTCCTGACTTTC. Variable domain in full (rest from reference TRBV28 and TRBJ2-6): DVKVTQSSRYLVKRTGEKVFLECVQDMDHENMFWYRQDPGLGLRLIYFSYDVKMKEKGDIPEGYSVSREKKERFSLILESASTNQTSMYLCASSPHRSSGANVLTFGAGSRLTVL.